This entry lists 3 T cell receptor beta chains sequenced from one sample in a study of T cells in women clearing cervical HPV infection. The repertoire was sequenced with immunoSEQ multiplex PCR; TCRdb's copy has only in-frame clones and lacks some. The listing contains 30,000 to 35,000 clones. The specimen sequenced was blood buffy coat. All receptors derive from a woman between 18 and 69 years old with a cervical HPV16 infection that either progressed to CIN3+ or cleared (not recorded which).

Note on this clone: The read comes to an end 3 residues before the CDR3 does, leaving the germline J gene to fill in the end. This chain links TRBV5-4 with TRBJ2-1, with D perhaps matching TRBD2 (6 bases). From germline, CDR1 is SGHNT and CDR2 YYREEE (reference sequence). Trimming took 0 bases from V and 3 from J, leaving 10 bases between them. This CDR3 spans 15 amino acids. The covered CDR3 bases are TGTGCCAGCAGCTTGGACGGGGGAGTCTACAATGAG. It specifies CASSLDGGVYNE. The whole CDR3 sequence is CASSLDGGVYNEQFF.

With respect to this clone: The read ends 3 residues early relative to the CDR3; the germline J gene fills the gap. This rearrangement joins TRBV2 to TRBJ1-2; tentative D call: TRBD1 (6 bases). This CDR3 comprises 14 residues. In germline, CDR1 is SNHLY, CDR2 FYNNEI. Trimming shortened V by 6 bases and J by 0 bases, and 11 bases separated the two germline ends. CDR3 sequence reads: CASRSGQSNYGYTF. CDR3 DNA, as far as it was read: TGTGCCAGCAGGTCGGGACAATCTAACTATGGC.

About this clone: With the read ending 3 residues before the CDR3 end, the germline J gene is used to fill in that end. The V call is TRBV7-9, the J call TRBJ2-7, with 9 bases matching TRBD2. The germline V gene has CDR1 SEHNR and CDR2 FQNEAQ (reference sequence). CDR3 size: 14 residues. The trim removed 5 bases at V and 2 bases at J, leaving 4 bases unmatched. The CDR3 DNA, read in part, is TGTGCCAGCAGCCCAGGCGGGGGGGCCTACGAG. This gives the protein CASSPGGGAYE. The whole CDR3 reads CASSPGGGAYEQYF.